The entry that follows covers one TCR beta chain sequence. Healthy and HIV-negative, the adult donors had no recent acute infections or vaccinations. CD4+ cells were split into CD45RA+ naive and CD45RA-negative memory subsets. The record originates from a study of shared clonotypes between healthy human individuals. Study-level background: Each donor contributed plates that comprised three CD4 naive, three CD4 memory, two CD8 naive and one CD8 memory.

The CDR3 consists of 14 residues. Germline V lookup: CDR1 MNHEY, CDR2 SMNVEV (reference sequence). V gave up 2 bases and J gave up 3 bases, with 10 bases separating them. Here immunoSEQ multiplex PCR was the method, and the copy in TCRdb shows in-frame clones only, minus some. Among hundreds of thousands of clones, 74% were seen once, and the ten largest hold about 1.8%. The chain links TRBV27 to TRBJ2-5; D gene uncertain. The sample comprised memory CD4+ T cells sorted from blood. As to subset: CD45RA-negative fraction. The TCR originated in a young woman in good health. DNA for the CDR3: TGTGCCAGCAGTTTAATTTTAGAGGAAGAGACCCAGTACTTC. Translation: CASSLILEEETQYF.